This T cell receptor beta chain was sequenced for a study of blood T cell repertoires in COVID-19 (dated by TCRdb to between 2020 and 2021). With regard to the full study: Samples covering the acute and convalescent phases of COVID-19 were provided by collaborators in the United States, Italy and Spain. The samples were drawn from the first 160 participants of the ongoing ImmuneRACE study and from over a thousand subjects provided by 6 global collaborators. Subjects who had been exposed to COVID-19, were actively infected with it, or had recovered from it provided the deeply sampled blood TCRbeta repertoires that made up the dataset. Where available, HLA class I and class II types were taken from metadata supplied by the sample provider and were not determined by assay-based typing. A de-identified subject ID, COVID-19 status, age in years and sex were almost always included in the sample metadata. The material from the prospective study consisted of cDNA or gDNA derived from T cells, B-cell-depleted T cells, or PBMCs. A freely available public database, intended as a resource for researchers studying the immune response to SARS-CoV-2, is where the repertoires were released.

The immunoSEQ Assay, a bias-controlled multiplex PCR, was used to amplify TCRbeta CDR3 regions from genomic DNA. As for the original processing: Within the assay, amplification of reference gene primers was used to estimate how many nucleated cells each sample contained. Sequence reads were collapsed and filtered to measure the absolute abundance of every unique TCRbeta CDR3 rearrangement. For each sample, productive Simpson clonality was calculated as the square root of Simpson's diversity index across productive rearrangements. TCRdb took over this immuneACCESS table, retaining in-frame rearrangements with V and J assigned. Such tables are incomplete; in checked studies, under half of the missing clones stem from an unresolved V gene, and the remainder is unexplained. D and trimming were read from the DNA, whereas the V and J calls and clone size are those reported in that table. In all, the sample holds tens of thousands of clones, and about three quarters of those were seen once. The ten largest clones add up to 25% to 30% of the sample.

The paper as a whole reports these results and caveats: The quantity of clinical and demographic metadata differed by source and by participant and was supplied without curation.

The collaborating institutions used their own protocols to collect whole blood in K2EDTA tubes. For TCRbeta analysis, collaborators shipped samples as frozen whole blood, isolated PBMCs, or DNA extracted from either of those sample types. Trimming removed 3 bases from V and 2 bases from J, leaving 14 bases between the germline ends. CDR1 and CDR2, per the germline V gene, are KGHSH and LQKENI. The CDR3 contains 15 residues, cysteine and phenylalanine counted. CDR3 DNA only is kept here, 45 bases in frame from base 1. This clone was observed a few times. Its antigen has not been determined. Within one base of it there is no much larger clone, and no base qualities were kept.

This chain joins TRBV18 to TRBJ2-7; TRBD1 might be the D gene, on 7 matching bases. The specimen was peripheral blood. The receptor was derived from a woman of 80 years or more with active or convalescent COVID-19. The CDR3: CASSPDAGQTYEQYF. The DNA sequence is given as TGTGCCAGCTCACCGGATGCGGGACAGACCTACGAGCAGTACTTC.